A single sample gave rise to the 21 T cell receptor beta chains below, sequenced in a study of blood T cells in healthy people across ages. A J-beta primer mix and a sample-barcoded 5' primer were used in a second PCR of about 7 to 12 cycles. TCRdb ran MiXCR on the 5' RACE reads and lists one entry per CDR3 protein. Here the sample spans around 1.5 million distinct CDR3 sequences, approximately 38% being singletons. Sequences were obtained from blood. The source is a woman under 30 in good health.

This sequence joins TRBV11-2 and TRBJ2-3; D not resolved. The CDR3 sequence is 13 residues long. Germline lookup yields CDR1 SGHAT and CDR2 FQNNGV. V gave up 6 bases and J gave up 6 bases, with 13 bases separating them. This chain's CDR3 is CASSVDPVDTQYF. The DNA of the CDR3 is TGTGCCAGCAGTGTCGACCCGGTGGATACGCAGTATTTT.

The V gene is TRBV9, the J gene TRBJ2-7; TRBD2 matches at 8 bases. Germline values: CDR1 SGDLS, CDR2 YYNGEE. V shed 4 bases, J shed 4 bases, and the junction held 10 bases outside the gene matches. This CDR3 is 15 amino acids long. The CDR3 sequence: CASSTRAGGLYEQYF. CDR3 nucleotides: TGTGCCAGCAGCACGCGGGCGGGGGGCCTGTACGAGCAGTACTTC.

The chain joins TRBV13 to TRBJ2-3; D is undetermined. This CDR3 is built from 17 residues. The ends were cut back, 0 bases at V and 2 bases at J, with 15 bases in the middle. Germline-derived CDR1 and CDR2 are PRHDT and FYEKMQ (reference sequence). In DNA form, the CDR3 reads TGTGCCAGCAGCTTAGGCCTAATTGGCCCCAACACAGATACGCAGTATTTT. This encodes CASSLGLIGPNTDTQYF.

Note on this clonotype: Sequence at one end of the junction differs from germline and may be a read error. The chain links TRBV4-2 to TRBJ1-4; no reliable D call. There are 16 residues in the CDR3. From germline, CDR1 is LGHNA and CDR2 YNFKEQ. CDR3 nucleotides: TGTGCCTGCAGCCAGGCCGGTTTGGCGGCTAATAAAAAACTGTTTTTT. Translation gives CACSQAGLAANKKLFF.

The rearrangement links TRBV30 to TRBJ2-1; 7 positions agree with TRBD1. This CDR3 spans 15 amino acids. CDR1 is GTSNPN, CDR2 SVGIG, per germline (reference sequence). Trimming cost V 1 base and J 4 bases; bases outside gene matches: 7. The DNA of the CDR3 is TGTGCCTGGAGTGAACCAGGGGGAATTTACAATGAGCAGTTCTTC. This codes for CAWSEPGGIYNEQFF.

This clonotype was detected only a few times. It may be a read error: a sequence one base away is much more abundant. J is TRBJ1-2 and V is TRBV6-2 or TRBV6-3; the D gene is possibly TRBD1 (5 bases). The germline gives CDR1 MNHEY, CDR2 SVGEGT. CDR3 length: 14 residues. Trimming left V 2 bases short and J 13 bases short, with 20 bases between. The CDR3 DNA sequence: TGTGCCAGCAGTTACAGGGGTCGGGTTCTGTCCTGCACCTTC. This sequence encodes CASSYRGRVLSCTF.

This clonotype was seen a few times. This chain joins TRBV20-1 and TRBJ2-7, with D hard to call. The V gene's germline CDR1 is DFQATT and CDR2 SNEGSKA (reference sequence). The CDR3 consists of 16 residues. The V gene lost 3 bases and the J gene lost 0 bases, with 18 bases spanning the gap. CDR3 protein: CSARDLWTKSSYEQYF. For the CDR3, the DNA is TGCAGTGCTAGGGACCTTTGGACGAAGAGCTCCTACGAGCAGTACTTC.

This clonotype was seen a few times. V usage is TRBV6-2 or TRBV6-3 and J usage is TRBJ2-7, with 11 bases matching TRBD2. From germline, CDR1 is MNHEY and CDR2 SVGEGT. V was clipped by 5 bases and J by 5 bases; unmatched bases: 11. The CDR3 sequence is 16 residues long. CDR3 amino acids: CASSAPPGLADHEQYF. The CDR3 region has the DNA TGTGCCAGCAGTGCCCCACCGGGACTAGCGGATCACGAGCAGTACTTC.

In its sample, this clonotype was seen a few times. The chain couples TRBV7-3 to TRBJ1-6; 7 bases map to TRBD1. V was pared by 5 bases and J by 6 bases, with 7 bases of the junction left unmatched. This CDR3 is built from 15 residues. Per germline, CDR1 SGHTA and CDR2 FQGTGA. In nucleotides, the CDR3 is TGTGCCAGCAGCCTAGGAGAGGGGGCTAATTCACCCCTCCACTTT. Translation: CASSLGEGANSPLHF.

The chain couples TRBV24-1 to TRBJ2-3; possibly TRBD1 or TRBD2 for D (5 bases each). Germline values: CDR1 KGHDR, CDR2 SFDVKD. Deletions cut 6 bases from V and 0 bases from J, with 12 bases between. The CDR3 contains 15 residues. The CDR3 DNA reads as TGTGCCACCAGTAGTGGGGGTTGGAGCACAGATACGCAGTATTTT. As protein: CATSSGGWSTDTQYF.

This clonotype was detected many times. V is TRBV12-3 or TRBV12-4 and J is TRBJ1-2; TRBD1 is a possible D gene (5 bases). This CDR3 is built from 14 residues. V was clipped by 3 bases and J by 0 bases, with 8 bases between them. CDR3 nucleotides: TGTGCCAGCAGTTTGGGCAGGGCTAACTATGGCTACACCTTC. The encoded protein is CASSLGRANYGYTF.

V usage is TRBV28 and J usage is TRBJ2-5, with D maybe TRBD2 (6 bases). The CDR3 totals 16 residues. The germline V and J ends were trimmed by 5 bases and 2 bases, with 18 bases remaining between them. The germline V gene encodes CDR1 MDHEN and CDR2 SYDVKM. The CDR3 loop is CASSPSRVAEQETQYF. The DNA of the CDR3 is TGTGCCAGCAGTCCCAGCCGGGTAGCGGAACAAGAGACCCAGTACTTC.

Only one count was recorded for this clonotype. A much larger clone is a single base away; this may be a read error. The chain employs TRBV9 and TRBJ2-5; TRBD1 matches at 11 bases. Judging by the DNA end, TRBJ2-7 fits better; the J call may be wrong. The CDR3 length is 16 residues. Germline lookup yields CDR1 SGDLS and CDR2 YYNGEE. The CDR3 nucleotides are TGTGCCAGCAGCCCGAACTCTGGGACAGGGGGGGACGAGCAGTACTTC. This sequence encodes CASSPNSGTGGDEQYF.

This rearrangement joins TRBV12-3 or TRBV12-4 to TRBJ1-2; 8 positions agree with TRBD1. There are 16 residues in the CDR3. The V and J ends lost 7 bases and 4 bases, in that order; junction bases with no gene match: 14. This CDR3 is CASTWGATGGGYGYTF. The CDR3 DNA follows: TGTGCCAGCACCTGGGGCGCCACAGGGGGAGGCTATGGCTACACCTTC.

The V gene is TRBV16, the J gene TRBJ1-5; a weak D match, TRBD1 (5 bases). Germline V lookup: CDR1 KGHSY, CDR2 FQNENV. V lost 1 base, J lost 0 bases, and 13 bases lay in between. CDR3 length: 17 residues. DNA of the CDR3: TGTGCCAGCAGCCAATTTAGGGACGGATATAGCAATCAGCCCCAGCATTTT. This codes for CASSQFRDGYSNQPQHF.

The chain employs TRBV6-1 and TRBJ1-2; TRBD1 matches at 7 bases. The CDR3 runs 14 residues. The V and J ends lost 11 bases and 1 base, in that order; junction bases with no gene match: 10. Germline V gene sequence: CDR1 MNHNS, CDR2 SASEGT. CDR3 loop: CAGNAGQNNYGYTF. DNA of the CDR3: TGTGCCGGCAACGCGGGACAGAATAACTATGGCTACACCTTC.

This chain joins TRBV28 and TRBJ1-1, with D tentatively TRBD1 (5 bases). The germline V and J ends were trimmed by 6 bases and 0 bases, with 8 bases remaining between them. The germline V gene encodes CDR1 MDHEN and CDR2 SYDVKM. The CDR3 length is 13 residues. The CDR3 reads CASRDTLNTEAFF. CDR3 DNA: TGTGCCAGCAGGGACACACTGAACACTGAAGCTTTCTTT. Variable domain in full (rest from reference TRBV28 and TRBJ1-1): DVKVTQSSRYLVKRTGEKVFLECVQDMDHENMFWYRQDPGLGLRLIYFSYDVKMKEKGDIPEGYSVSREKKERFSLILESASTNQTSMYLCASRDTLNTEAFFGQGTRLTVV.

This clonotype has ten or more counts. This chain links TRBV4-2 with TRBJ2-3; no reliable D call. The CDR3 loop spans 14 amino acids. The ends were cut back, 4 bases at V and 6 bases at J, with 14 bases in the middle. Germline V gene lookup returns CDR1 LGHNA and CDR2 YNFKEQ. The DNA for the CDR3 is TGTGCCAGCAGCCCGGGCCTAATACTGGATACGCAGTATTTT. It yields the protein CASSPGLILDTQYF.

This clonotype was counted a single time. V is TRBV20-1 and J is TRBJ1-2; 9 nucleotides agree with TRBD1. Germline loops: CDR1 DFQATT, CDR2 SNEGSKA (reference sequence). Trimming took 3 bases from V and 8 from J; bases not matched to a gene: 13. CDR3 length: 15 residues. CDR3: CSASMPSGTGYGYTF. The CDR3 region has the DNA TGCAGTGCTAGCATGCCCTCCGGGACAGGGTACGGCTACACCTTC.

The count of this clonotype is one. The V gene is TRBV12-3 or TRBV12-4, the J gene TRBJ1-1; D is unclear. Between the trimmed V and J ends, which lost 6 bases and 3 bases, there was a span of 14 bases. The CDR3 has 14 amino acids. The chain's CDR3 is CASRPPAGYTEAFF. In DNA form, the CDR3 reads TGTGCCAGCAGACCACCAGCGGGGTACACTGAAGCTTTCTTT.

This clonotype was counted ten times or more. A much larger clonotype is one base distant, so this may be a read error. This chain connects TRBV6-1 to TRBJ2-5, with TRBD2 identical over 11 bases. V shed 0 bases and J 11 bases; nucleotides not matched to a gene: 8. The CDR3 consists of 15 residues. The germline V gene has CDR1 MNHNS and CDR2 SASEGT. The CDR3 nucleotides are TGTGCCAGCAGTGAAGCTAGCGGGGGGGCCAATGAGCAGTACTTC. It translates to CASSEASGGANEQYF.